This T cell receptor beta chain was sequenced in a study of PD-L1 blockade in urothelial cancer (dated by TCRdb to about 2017). Describing the broader study: Every patient began therapy at some point between 2014 and 2015 and was given atezolizumab 1,200 mg intravenously every 3 weeks. Pretreatment blood TCR-seq was available for twenty-nine patients, at least one posttreatment blood collection was obtained for around 24 patients, and tumor TCR-seq was available for around 24 patients. The study was an exploratory multi-omic analysis of somatic, immune and clinical correlates of response to PD-L1 blockade with atezolizumab in urothelial cancer. Blood samples yielded a median of around 140,000 T cells and tens of thousands of unique TCRs, with median clonality 0.080. Blood samples were analyzed at 3 weeks after treatment start (second dose) and at 6 weeks after treatment start. Pretreatment tumor samples, along with matched peripheral blood serially collected before and after atezolizumab treatment, were subjected to TCR sequencing. Durable clinical benefit was achieved by nine patients but not by the remaining 20. About 90% of the roughly 29 patients were identified as males with urothelial cancer of bladder origin, and a prior smoking history was reported by 18 of 29 patients. An ECOG performance status of 0 or 1 was recorded for the patients, and 0 to 3 prior chemotherapy regimens had been received by the patients. In the same patients, whole exome sequencing and RNA sequencing of pretreatment tumors were performed in addition to TCR sequencing. Progression-free survival longer than 6 months counted as durable clinical benefit, and TCR features were additionally tested against both progression-free and overall survival. General conclusions and limits of the study: Small sample size (n ≈ 29) and many exploratory analyses mean the results are intended to be hypothesis-generating. Patients with durable benefit showed greater expansion of tumor-associated TCR clones in peripheral blood 3 weeks after starting treatment (n of about 22, p = 0.022). A pretreatment peripheral blood TCR clonality below the median was linked to improved progression-free and overall survival.

About this clone: The target of this receptor is not known. Base-call qualities are not available, and no considerably larger clone is one nucleotide away.

Synthetic TCR analog templates were spiked into each PCR to estimate absolute template abundance from read counts. The immunoSEQ assay was used to amplify TCRbeta CDR3 regions from genomic DNA with bias-controlled V and J gene primers. Sequencing of rearranged TCRbeta segments was done at approximately 20X coverage. For the original study's pipeline: Clustering was used to correct sequencing errors, and CDR3s were annotated against IMGT to assign V, D and J genes. Out-of-frame and stop-codon sequences were excluded, and only productive TCRbeta rearrangements were used in downstream analyses. Clonality was computed as one minus Shannon entropy normalized by the log of the number of unique productive sequences. Clones differing between time points or between blood and tumor were identified using Fisher's exact test with Benjamini-Hochberg correction, with an adjusted p below 0.01 applied as the threshold. Here the immuneACCESS table is served through TCRdb, limited to in-frame sequences with V and J called. Missing clones are a known gap in these copies; in checked studies unresolved V genes cover under half, and the rest lacks a known reason. The DNA gave D and trimming, while V, J and clone size come from that table. This sample is represented by tens of thousands of clones; roughly 90% of them were singletons. The ten largest make up under 6% of the sample.

A cohort of around 28 patients with locally advanced or metastatic urothelial carcinoma, treated at Memorial Sloan Kettering on a trial protocol, was included. Peripheral blood mononuclear cells were collected pretreatment and during treatment, with between 1 and 8 total time points per patient. The Qiagen DNeasy Blood extraction kit was used to purify genomic DNA from total PBMCs and from tumor samples. PBMCs were collected pretreatment and during treatment, and were isolated and stored as previously described. From the cysteine through the phenylalanine, the CDR3 covers 15 amino acids. The kept DNA is CDR3 alone, 45 bases in frame from the first base. CDR1 and CDR2 are read off the germline V gene as MNHEY and SVGAGI. V is pruned by 5 bases and J by 6 bases, leaving 12 bases of the junction without a gene match.

The V and J genes are TRBV6-5 and TRBJ1-2; the central 7 bases match TRBD1. This sample comprised PBMCs, obtained around atezolizumab (anti-PD-L1) treatment. The clonotype comes from a woman aged 70-85 years with urothelial cancer. For the CDR3, the sequence is CASSPRLQGSHGYTF. The nucleotide sequence reads as follows: TGTGCCAGCAGTCCTAGGTTACAGGGGTCGCATGGCTACACCTTC.